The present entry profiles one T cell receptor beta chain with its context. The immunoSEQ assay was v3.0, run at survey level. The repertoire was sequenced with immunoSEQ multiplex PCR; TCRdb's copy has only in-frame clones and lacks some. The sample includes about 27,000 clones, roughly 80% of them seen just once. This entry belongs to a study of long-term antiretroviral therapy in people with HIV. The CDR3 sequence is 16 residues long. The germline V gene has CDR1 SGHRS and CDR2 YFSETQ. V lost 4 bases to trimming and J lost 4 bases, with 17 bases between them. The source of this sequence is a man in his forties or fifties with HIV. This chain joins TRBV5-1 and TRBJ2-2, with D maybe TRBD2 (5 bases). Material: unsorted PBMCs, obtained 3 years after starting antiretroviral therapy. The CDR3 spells CASSPEEGRVTGELFF. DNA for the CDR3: TGCGCCAGCAGCCCGGAAGAGGGTCGGGTCACCGGGGAGCTGTTTTTT.